In this sample, the clone carrying this T cell receptor (beta chain) turned up a few times. TCRdb called the RT-PCR reads again in MiXCR, with one record for every CDR3 protein. The data hold 550,000 to 750,000 distinct CDR3 sequences, with 13% to 15% observed a single time. Trimming at V came to 5 bases and at J to 1 base, leaving 4 bases not matched to a gene. This CDR3 spans 14 amino acids. Germline CDR1 is SGHTA and CDR2 is FQGNSA. Sample: memory CD4+ T cells from blood. This receptor was obtained from a female donor in good health, serving as a healthy control. V and J are TRBV7-2 and TRBJ2-5; 7 nucleotides agree with TRBD1. CDR3 residues: CASSRGQTQETQYF. The CDR3 region has the DNA TGTGCCAGCAGCCGGGGACAGACCCAAGAGACCCAGTACTTC.